These 8 T cell receptor beta chains were all obtained from the same sample, sequenced in a study of T cells after yellow fever vaccination. MiXCR, applied by TCRdb to the 5' RACE reads, yields one record per CDR3 protein. The table records more than 95,000 distinct CDR3 sequences, approximately 16% of them present only once. This material consisted of CD8+ T cells sorted from PBMCs, taken 5 days after the yellow fever booster vaccination. Receptors were obtained from a young man who received the YFV17D yellow fever vaccine.

The chain links TRBV4-1 to TRBJ2-5; D remains ambiguous. Germline values: CDR1 MGHRA, CDR2 YSYEKL. The CDR3 has 15 residues. The V gene lost 1 base and the J gene lost 1 base, with 10 bases spanning the gap. CDR3 residues: CASSQAFTAQETQYF. Here the CDR3 DNA reads TGCGCCAGCAGCCAAGCTTTTACAGCCCAAGAGACCCAGTACTTC.

This clonotype was seen once. V and J are TRBV20-1 and TRBJ1-1; D remains unclear. V was shortened by 6 bases and J by 1 base, with 9 bases between the two germline ends. The CDR3 has 12 amino acids. The V gene's germline CDR1 is DFQATT and CDR2 SNEGSKA (reference sequence). The CDR3 loop is CSAFTGNTEAFF. The CDR3 DNA reads as TGCAGTGCCTTCACGGGGAACACTGAAGCTTTCTTT.

This clonotype was seen more than once but under ten times. The chain employs TRBV7-2 and TRBJ2-2, with a possible D match to TRBD1 (6 bases). V gave up 4 bases and J gave up 14 bases, with 11 bases separating them. The germline V gene encodes CDR1 SGHTA and CDR2 FQGNSA. The CDR3 loop spans 11 amino acids. The CDR3 region is CASSSTGQLFF. CDR3 bases: TGTGCCAGCAGCTCTACAGGGCAACTGTTTTTT.

The chain uses TRBV4-3 and TRBJ1-1; D is ambiguous. Trimming removed 1 base at V and 8 bases at J, with 11 bases between. The CDR3 extends over 13 amino acids. Germline CDR1 and CDR2: LGHNA and YSLEER. The CDR3 bases are TGCGCCAGCAGCCAAGTGGTAGGGAGCGAAGCTTTCTTT. Its protein is CASSQVVGSEAFF.

In its sample, this clonotype was seen a few times. This chain links TRBV19 with TRBJ2-7; the D gene is possibly TRBD1 (5 bases). The CDR3 spans 14 residues. The V end was cut by 3 bases, the J end by 6 bases, with 15 bases between. Per germline, CDR1 LNHDA and CDR2 SQIVND (reference sequence). This CDR3 reads CASSMRQRLAEQYF. In DNA, the CDR3 is TGTGCCAGTAGTATGCGACAGCGCCTCGCCGAGCAGTACTTC. Variable domain in full (rest from reference TRBV19 and TRBJ2-7): DGGITQSPKYLFRKEGQNVTLSCEQNLNHDAMYWYRQDPGQGLRLIYYSQIVNDFQKGDIAEGYSVSREKKESFPLTVTSAQKNPTAFYLCASSMRQRLAEQYFGPGTRLTVT.

In this sample, this clonotype turned up a few times. The V gene is TRBV5-5, the J gene TRBJ2-1, with TRBD2 matching 8 bases. V shed 2 bases, J shed 1 base, and the junction held 5 bases outside the gene matches. The CDR3 consists of 16 residues. CDR1 SGHKS and CDR2 YYEKEE come from the germline V gene (reference sequence). As DNA, the CDR3 is TGTGCCAGCAGCTTCTCCCCGGGGGGGTCCTACAATGAGCAGTTCTTC. It specifies CASSFSPGGSYNEQFF.

The rearrangement uses TRBV5-4 and TRBJ2-6; D unclear. Germline V gives CDR1 SGHNT, CDR2 YYREEE (reference sequence). V lost 3 bases to trimming and J lost 9 bases, with 10 bases between them. The CDR3 covers 13 residues. The CDR3 DNA is TGTGCCAGCAGCTCTAAGGACGGCAACGTCCTGACTTTC. Its translation is CASSSKDGNVLTF.

This clonotype was picked up a small number of times. The chain links TRBV5-4 to TRBJ1-2, with a tentative D call TRBD1 (5 bases). Trimming removed 6 bases at V and 7 bases at J, with 13 bases between. The CDR3 contains 12 residues. The germline gives CDR1 SGHNT, CDR2 YYREEE (reference sequence). The CDR3 loop reads CASTGGFFGYTF. The CDR3 coding sequence is TGTGCCAGCACCGGGGGTTTTTTTGGCTACACCTTC.